The TCR beta chain described here comes from a study of siplizumab effects on memory and regulatory T cells. Assays covered about 10^5 TCR templates per sample. Assay used: immunoSEQ multiplex PCR; TCRdb lists only in-frame clones, some missing. The profile shows 100,000 or so clones, 94% of them singletons. Study-level results: There was no confirmation of the suppressive function of proliferating Tregs from siplizumab cultures. Siplizumab, the agent tested, significantly reduced alloreactive sequences traceable to unstimulated CD4+ memory cells. Major contributors to the alloresponse seemed to be naive T cells, which also appeared more diverse than memory cells.

This CDR3 has 13 amino acids. The germline V and J ends were trimmed by 7 bases and 6 bases, with 10 bases remaining between them. Germline V gene sequence: CDR1 SNHLY, CDR2 FYNNEI. As to this clone: Its target is not known.

Sequenced: Tregs sorted from blood. The origin of this receptor is a human donor in good health. This chain uses TRBV2 with TRBJ1-6; D gene uncertain. CDR3 amino acids: CASIRIANSPLHF. The CDR3 DNA follows: TGTGCCAGCATAAGGATCGCTAATTCACCCCTCCACTTT.